This T cell receptor beta chain emerged from a study of tumor and adjacent non-tumor tissue in lung cancer. Across the study: Samples averaged approximately 4.2 million productive TCRbeta reads each. Study-wide results and limits: Normal lung showed higher cumulative top 100 clone frequency than tumor. Higher tumor TCR diversity was associated with shorter survival.

TCRbeta libraries were built with three rounds of nested PCR, modified from ARM-PCR. TCRdb re-analysed the multiplex PCR reads in MiXCR, keeping a single row per CDR3 protein. The table lists around 140,000 distinct CDR3 sequences, around two thirds of them singletons, with roughly 20% in the top ten. No cell sorting was done before RNA was extracted from the tissue. Chemotherapy-naive patients with new lung cancer underwent thoracic surgery in China, August–late 2014. Details on this clonotype: What it binds is unknown. A much larger clone sits a single nucleotide away, making a read error possible.

The germline CDR1 and CDR2 sequences are DFQATT and SNEGSKA (reference sequence). The CDR3 extends over 16 amino acids. The V and J genes are TRBV20-1 and TRBJ2-3, with 9 bases aligning to TRBD2. Sequenced sample: lung tumor tissue. This TCR was recovered from a man aged 60 to 75 with small cell lung cancer. The DNA for the CDR3 is TGCACTGCTAGAAGAGTTCAGCGGGAGGTCGGAGATACGCAGTATTTT. Protein product: CTARRVQREVGDTQYF.